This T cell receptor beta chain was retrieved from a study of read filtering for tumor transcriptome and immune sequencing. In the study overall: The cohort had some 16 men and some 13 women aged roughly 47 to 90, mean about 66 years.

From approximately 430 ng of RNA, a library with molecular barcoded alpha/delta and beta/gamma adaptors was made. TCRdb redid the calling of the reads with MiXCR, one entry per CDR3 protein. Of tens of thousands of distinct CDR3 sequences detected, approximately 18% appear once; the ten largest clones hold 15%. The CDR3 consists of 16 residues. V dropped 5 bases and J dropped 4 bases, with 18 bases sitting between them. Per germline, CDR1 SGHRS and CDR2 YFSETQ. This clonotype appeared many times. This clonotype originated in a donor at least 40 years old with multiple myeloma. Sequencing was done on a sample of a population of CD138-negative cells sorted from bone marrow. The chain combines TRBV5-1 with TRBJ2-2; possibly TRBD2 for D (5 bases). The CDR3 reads CASRPTSGIGTGELFF. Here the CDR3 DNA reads TGCGCCAGCAGGCCCACCTCCGGGATCGGCACCGGGGAGCTGTTTTTT.